This T cell receptor (beta chain) comes out of a study of technical replicates of blood from a few donors. The CDR3 extends over 14 amino acids. Germline CDR1 and CDR2: KGHSH and LQKENI. V was clipped by 3 bases and J by 6 bases; unmatched bases: 6. Data came from immunoSEQ multiplex PCR; TCRdb stores just in-frame clones and leaves some out. The sample has roughly 12,000 clones, approximately 79% seen once. Material for sequencing was PBMCs. This receptor was identified in a human donor in good health. The rearrangement links TRBV18 to TRBJ2-7, with 9 nucleotides matching TRBD1. The CDR3 bases are TGTGCCAGCTCACCCGGGACAGGGCATCGCGAGCAGTACTTC. It yields the protein CASSPGTGHREQYF. Full variable domain (remainder filled in from reference TRBV18 and TRBJ2-7): NAGVMQNPRHLVRRRGQEARLRCSPMKGHSHVYWYRQLPEEGLKFMVYLQKENIIDESGMPKERFSAEFPKEGPSILRIQQVVRGDSAAYFCASSPGTGHREQYFGPGTRLTVT.